Many counts were recorded for the clone carrying this T cell receptor beta chain. Its specificity is not known. The sample belongs to a study of T-cell reconstitution after alpha-beta-depleted transplantation in children. Preparation of the TCRbeta library involved a method that used unique molecular identifiers. TCRdb re-called the PCR reads with MiXCR, one entry per CDR3 protein. The sample holds a few hundred thousand distinct CDR3 sequences, roughly 13% seen once. CDR3 length: 13 amino acids. From germline, CDR1 is MDHEN and CDR2 SYDVKM. V shed 8 bases and J shed 3 bases, with 12 bases lying between them. Study-level results: After one year, T-cell counts and TCRbeta diversity mostly came from new T cells.

The specimen comprised PBMCs, mostly from graft donor cells, sampled 360 days after TCRalphabeta/CD19-depleted stem cell transplant. The receptor comes from a male patient younger than 18 who had a stem cell transplant for acute myeloid leukemia, so the T cells may come from the graft donor. The gene calls are TRBV28 and TRBJ2-3, with D possibly matching TRBD2 (5 bases). As DNA, the CDR3 is TGTGCCAGCGCCCTAACGGGAACAGATACGCAGTATTTT. Translated, it gives CASALTGTDTQYF. The full variable domain, rest sourced from reference TRBV28 and TRBJ2-3, is DVKVTQSSRYLVKRTGEKVFLECVQDMDHENMFWYRQDPGLGLRLIYFSYDVKMKEKGDIPEGYSVSREKKERFSLILESASTNQTSMYLCASALTGTDTQYFGPGTRLTVL.